These 28 T cell receptor beta chains were all obtained from the same sample, sequenced in a study of blood T cell repertoires in COVID-19. Sequencing was performed with immunoSEQ multiplex PCR; in TCRdb, only in-frame clones are kept and a portion is missing. The sample lists some 380,000 clones, more than 70% occurring once. The sequencing sample was made of PBMCs or T cells enriched from blood (not recorded which). These receptors were taken from a man younger than 40 who had recovered from COVID-19.

This chain connects TRBV27 to TRBJ1-1, with 7 bases that match TRBD1. Trimming at V came to 6 bases and at J to 0 bases, leaving 4 bases not matched to a gene. The CDR3 runs 14 residues. The germline gives CDR1 MNHEY, CDR2 SMNVEV (reference sequence). CDR3 sequence reads: CASRRQGLNTEAFF. CDR3 in DNA: TGTGCCAGCAGACGACAGGGATTGAACACTGAAGCTTTCTTT.

This sequence joins TRBV27 and TRBJ1-5; tentatively, D is TRBD1 (6 bases). This CDR3 contains 14 residues. Trimming took 6 bases from V and 3 from J, leaving 12 bases between them. Germline lookup yields CDR1 MNHEY and CDR2 SMNVEV (reference sequence). The CDR3 region is CASSPGQFNQPQHF. CDR3 coding DNA: TGTGCCAGCAGCCCAGGACAGTTCAATCAGCCCCAGCATTTT.

Written as DNA, the CDR3 is TGTGCCAGCAGCTTAGGGGCAGGGAGGGTTCAAGAGACCCAGTACTTC. Translation gives CASSLGAGRVQETQYF. The chain employs TRBV7-6 and TRBJ2-5, with 7 bases fitting TRBD2. The CDR3 covers 16 residues. CDR1 is SGHVS and CDR2 is FNYEAQ in the germline V gene. V shed 1 base, J shed 2 bases, and the junction held 7 bases outside the gene matches.

The chain is built from TRBV3-1 (or the pseudogene TRBV3-2) and TRBJ1-2; D is unclear. CDR3 length: 14 residues. Germline assignment: CDR1 LGHDT and CDR2 YNNKEL (reference sequence). V lost 0 bases, J lost 1 base, and 6 bases lay in between. CDR3 amino acids: CASSQDSSNYGYTF. The CDR3 DNA follows: TGTGCCAGCAGCCAAGACTCGAGTAACTATGGCTACACCTTC.

This clone was recorded once. The V gene is TRBV27, the J gene TRBJ1-1; TRBD1 might be the D (6 bases). This CDR3 is built from 13 residues. Germline-derived CDR1 and CDR2 are MNHEY and SMNVEV (reference sequence). V lost 2 bases to trimming and J lost 4 bases, with 8 bases between them. In nucleotides, the CDR3 is TGTGCCAGCAGTTTAATCAGGGGCACTGAAGCTTTCTTT. Protein product: CASSLIRGTEAFF.

The chain carries TRBV11-2 and TRBJ1-1; D is possibly TRBD1 (5 bases). CDR1 is SGHAT and CDR2 is FQNNGV in the germline V gene. The V end was cut by 5 bases, the J end by 0 bases, with 19 bases between. The CDR3 loop spans 17 amino acids. DNA for the CDR3: TGTGCCAGCAGCCCGGGGGACTGGGGACGCATGAACACTGAAGCTTTCTTT. Translating gives CASSPGDWGRMNTEAFF.

The rearrangement joins TRBV7-9 to TRBJ2-3, with 9 bases aligning to TRBD1. Trimming cost V 6 bases and J 3 bases; bases outside gene matches: 7. This CDR3 spans 15 amino acids. Germline assignment: CDR1 SEHNR and CDR2 FQNEAQ (reference sequence). The CDR3 loop reads CASRLTGGRTDTQYF. The CDR3 DNA sequence: TGTGCCAGCAGACTTACAGGGGGCCGGACAGATACGCAGTATTTT.

The CDR3 nucleotides are TGTGCCACCAGTAATAGCGGGGGGCCCACGGGAAATGAGCAGTTCTTC. Its translation: CATSNSGGPTGNEQFF. The gene calls are TRBV24-1 and TRBJ2-1; 10 positions agree with TRBD2. Germline V gene data show CDR1 as KGHDR and CDR2 as SFDVKD. The trim removed 6 bases at V and 7 bases at J, leaving 11 bases unmatched. The CDR3 runs to 16 residues.

V is TRBV27 and J is TRBJ2-5; 9 bases fit TRBD2. The CDR3 sequence is 18 residues long. Germline CDR1 is MNHEY and CDR2 is SMNVEV (reference sequence). Losses at the gene ends were 8 bases for V and 0 bases for J; bases not matched to a gene: 16. The CDR3 DNA reads as TGTGCCAGCCCTGGTCTGGGTAGCGGGGGACCTCACCAAGAGACCCAGTACTTC. Translated: CASPGLGSGGPHQETQYF.

The chain couples TRBV5-5 to TRBJ1-1; D unclear. CDR1 SGHKS and CDR2 YYEKEE come from the germline V gene (reference sequence). V was clipped by 2 bases and J by 3 bases, with 11 bases between them. The CDR3 has 14 amino acids. The CDR3 loop reads CASSFFFGDTEAFF. DNA for the CDR3: TGTGCCAGCAGCTTTTTCTTCGGTGACACTGAAGCTTTCTTT.

V and J are TRBV9 and TRBJ1-4; no clear D. Trimming shortened V by 2 bases and J by 4 bases, and 9 bases separated the two germline ends. CDR1 is SGDLS and CDR2 is YYNGEE in the germline V gene. The length of the CDR3 is 14 residues. The CDR3 loop is CASSVGQFNEKLFF. As DNA, the CDR3 is TGTGCCAGCAGCGTTGGGCAGTTTAATGAAAAACTGTTTTTT.

The chain joins TRBV29-1 to TRBJ1-2; a possible D gene is TRBD1 (5 bases). In germline, CDR1 is SQVTM, CDR2 ANQGSEA. The CDR3 is 13 residues long. V was pared by 4 bases and J by 4 bases, with 13 bases between. CDR3 protein: CSVVEGLGYGYTF. CDR3 bases: TGCAGCGTTGTCGAGGGACTTGGCTATGGCTACACCTTC.

The chain is built from TRBV27 and TRBJ1-6; D uncertain. Deletions cut 8 bases from V and 7 bases from J, with 9 bases between. Looked up from germline, CDR1 is MNHEY and CDR2 is SMNVEV (reference sequence). The CDR3 length is 12 residues. In DNA, the CDR3 is TGTGCCAGCGGCCCCAGGAATTCACCCCTCCACTTT. This translates into CASGPRNSPLHF.

In this sample, this clone turned up a few times. The chain uses TRBV5-1 and TRBJ2-1, with TRBD2 matching over 7 bases. Trimming cost V 0 bases and J 8 bases; bases outside gene matches: 8. Germline CDR1 reads SGHRS; CDR2 reads YFSETQ. CDR3 length: 15 residues. The CDR3 DNA reads as TGCGCCAGCAGCTTGGCCCGGACTAGAGTCGATGAGCAGTTCTTC. Amino acid sequence: CASSLARTRVDEQFF.

This sequence joins TRBV20-1 and TRBJ1-1, with D possibly matching TRBD1 (5 bases). V was trimmed by 1 base and J by 6 bases, leaving 6 bases between them. Germline lookup yields CDR1 DFQATT and CDR2 SNEGSKA (reference sequence). The length of the CDR3 is 11 residues. Here the CDR3 reads CSARGTPEAFF. CDR3 sequence (DNA): TGCAGTGCTAGAGGGACACCTGAAGCTTTCTTT.

The rearrangement links TRBV7-2 to TRBJ1-2; D perhaps matches TRBD1 (5 bases). In germline, CDR1 is SGHTA, CDR2 FQGNSA. The CDR3 runs to 15 residues. Trimming removed 2 bases from V and 3 bases from J, with 13 bases in between. CDR3 nucleotide sequence: TGTGCCAGCAGCTTAAACGCCCTAGGGGACTATGGCTACACCTTC. Its protein is CASSLNALGDYGYTF.

CDR3 in amino acids: CAIGFGSNQPQHF. The DNA of the CDR3 is TGTGCCATCGGCTTCGGGTCCAATCAGCCCCAGCATTTT. This chain joins TRBV10-3 and TRBJ1-5, with D unresolved. Per germline, CDR1 ENHRY and CDR2 SYGVKD. V was pared by 8 bases and J by 3 bases, with 11 bases between. CDR3 size: 13 residues.

J is TRBJ2-1 and V is TRBV2; TRBD2 aligns across 12 bases. V gave up 5 bases and J gave up 9 bases; unmatched junction bases: 8. This CDR3 has 15 residues. Per the germline V gene, CDR1 is SNHLY and CDR2 is FYNNEI. The CDR3 is CASSPRTSGVGEQFF. The DNA for the CDR3 is TGTGCCAGCAGTCCTCGGACTAGCGGGGTCGGTGAGCAGTTCTTC. The full variable domain, in which reference TRBV2 and TRBJ2-1 provide the parts outside the CDR3, is EPEVTQTPSHQVTQMGQEVILRCVPISNHLYFYWYRQILGQKVEFLVSFYNNEISEKSEIFDDQFSVERPDGSNFTLKIRSTKLEDSAMYFCASSPRTSGVGEQFFGPGTRLTVL.

The chain carries TRBV6-4 and TRBJ1-2, with a possible D match to TRBD1 (6 bases). The V end was cut by 6 bases, the J end by 6 bases, with 14 bases between. CDR1 and CDR2 from the germline V gene are MRHNA and SNTAGT. This CDR3 has 13 amino acids. The CDR3 here is CASSPWGGDGYTF. The DNA for the CDR3 is TGTGCCAGCAGCCCGTGGGGGGGCGATGGCTACACCTTC.

This chain joins TRBV6-5 and TRBJ1-2; D remains unclear. Trimming removed 8 bases at V and 8 bases at J, with 15 bases between. In germline, CDR1 is MNHEY, CDR2 SVGAGI. This CDR3 is 12 amino acids long. DNA of the CDR3: TGTGCCAGCTCCGTGGCAGGCCGCGGCTACACCTTC. It specifies CASSVAGRGYTF.

The CDR3 loop reads CASSPPGGTEAFF. CDR3 DNA sequence: TGTGCCAGCAGCCCCCCAGGGGGCACTGAAGCTTTCTTT. J is TRBJ1-1 and V is TRBV5-6, with 7 bases fitting TRBD1. This CDR3 spans 13 amino acids. The J segment lost 4 bases and the V segment lost 4 bases, leaving 4 bases of the junction unmatched. Looked up from germline, CDR1 is SGHDT and CDR2 is YYEEEE.

This chain connects TRBV30 to TRBJ1-2; tentative D call: TRBD1 (5 bases). With 3 bases removed from V and 4 bases from J, the gap between germline ends came to 15 bases. The CDR3 is made up of 14 amino acids. From germline, CDR1 is GTSNPN and CDR2 SVGIG (reference sequence). The CDR3 here is CAWSPGGSGYGYTF. DNA for the CDR3: TGTGCCTGGAGCCCCGGGGGGTCCGGCTATGGCTACACCTTC.

This clone is a singleton in its sample. The chain employs TRBV5-1 and TRBJ2-7, with a tentative D call TRBD1 (6 bases). The V and J ends lost 4 bases and 0 bases respectively, with 14 bases between them. The CDR3 sequence is 15 residues long. Germline CDR1 reads SGHRS; CDR2 reads YFSETQ. Here the CDR3 reads CASSRIQGFSYEQYF. The CDR3 region has the DNA TGCGCCAGCAGCAGAATACAGGGATTCTCCTACGAGCAGTACTTC.

V usage is TRBV6-5 and J usage is TRBJ1-2, with 7 bases lining up with TRBD1. This CDR3 has 15 amino acids. Germline CDR1 is MNHEY and CDR2 is SVGAGI. V gave up 7 bases and J gave up 2 bases; unmatched junction bases: 10. The CDR3 loop reads CASKTGWAQNYGYTF. The DNA for the CDR3 is TGTGCCAGCAAGACAGGGTGGGCCCAAAACTATGGCTACACCTTC.

The chain is built from TRBV19 and TRBJ1-6, with D possibly TRBD1 on 6 matching bases. V lost 5 bases, J lost 5 bases, and 10 bases lay in between. The CDR3 has 14 amino acids. Per the germline V gene, CDR1 is LNHDA and CDR2 is SQIVND (reference sequence). In DNA form, the CDR3 reads TGTGCCAGTAGTGTACAGGGAAATAATTCACCCCTCCACTTT. Its protein product is CASSVQGNNSPLHF.

The V call is TRBV7-2, the J call TRBJ2-1, with TRBD1 matching 7 bases. Germline assignment: CDR1 SGHTA and CDR2 FQGNSA. V lost 4 bases and J lost 6; bases outside the gene matches: 6. CDR3 length: 14 amino acids. The CDR3 loop is CASSSRQGTNEQFF. CDR3 bases: TGTGCCAGCAGCTCCCGACAGGGTACCAATGAGCAGTTCTTC.

The V call is TRBV7-8, the J call TRBJ2-1; D is unclear. Germline V gene sequence: CDR1 SGHVS, CDR2 FQNEAQ. The V gene lost 5 bases and the J gene lost 6 bases, with 14 bases spanning the gap. The CDR3 has 14 residues. CDR3 bases: TGTGCCAGCAGCCCCCTGTTTCTGGCCAATGAGCAGTTCTTC. This translates into CASSPLFLANEQFF. Variable domain in full (rest from reference TRBV7-8 and TRBJ2-1): GAGVSQSPRYKVAKRGQDVALRCDPISGHVSLFWYQQALGQGPEFLTYFQNEAQLDKSGLPSDRFFAERPEGSVSTLKIQRTQQEDSAVYLCASSPLFLANEQFFGPGTRLTVL.

The chain joins TRBV21-1 to TRBJ2-1; the table's D call of TRBD1 was not tested on the DNA. TRBV21-1 is a recognized pseudogene. The length of the CDR3 is 15 residues. The CDR3 sequence is CASSTDRHSYNEQFF. The CDR3 nucleotides read TGTGCCAGCAGCACGGACAGGCACTCCTACAATGAGCAGTTCTTC.